These 23 T cell receptor beta chains share one sample of origin, sequenced in a study of beta chain features in type 1 diabetes. Whole-study findings and limits: Type 1 diabetes patients showed a moderate but significant shortening of TCRB CDR3s in all four CD4+ subsets.

Their antigen targets remain unknown. Expressed TCRB transcripts got sequenced, as all isolated RNA was reverse transcribed. Here immunoSEQ multiplex PCR was the method, and the copy in TCRdb shows in-frame clones only, minus some. The table shows about 660,000 clones, with about 14% occurring only once. Sequencing used naive CD4+ T cells from blood. These receptors came from a man aged 18 to 29 with type 1 diabetes.

This chain connects TRBV29-1 to TRBJ2-6; TRBD1 agrees at 8 bases. CDR1 is SQVTM, CDR2 ANQGSEA, per germline. V shed 4 bases and J 0 bases; nucleotides not matched to a gene: 5. This CDR3 has 16 amino acids. In DNA form, the CDR3 reads TGCAGCGTTGCCGGGACAGGAGCCTCTGGGGCCAACGTCCTGACTTTC. This gives the protein CSVAGTGASGANVLTF.

This clone was found a few times. The chain combines TRBV11-2 with TRBJ2-4; D may be TRBD1 or TRBD2 (6 bases each). The CDR3 is 14 residues long. Germline V lookup: CDR1 SGHAT, CDR2 FQNNGV. With 0 bases removed from V and 6 bases from J, the gap between germline ends came to 9 bases. CDR3 sequence (DNA): TGTGCCAGCAGCTTAGATGAGGGGGGAAACATTCAGTACTTC. As protein: CASSLDEGGNIQYF. Looking up the rest from reference TRBV11-2 and TRBJ2-4 gives the full variable domain: EAGVAQSPRYKIIEKRQSVAFWCNPISGHATLYWYQQILGQGPKLLIQFQNNGVVDDSQLPKDRFSAERLKGVDSTLKIQPAKLEDSAVYLCASSLDEGGNIQYFGAGTRLSVL.

This clone was detected only a few times. The chain recombines TRBV30 with TRBJ1-3, with 12 bases identical to TRBD1. The CDR3 sequence is 13 residues long. The J segment lost 4 bases and the V segment lost 8 bases, leaving 3 bases of the junction unmatched. CDR1 is GTSNPN and CDR2 is SVGIG in the germline V gene (reference sequence). For the CDR3, the DNA is TGTGCCGGGGACAGGGGGCTAGGAAACACCATATATTTT. Translated, it gives CAGDRGLGNTIYF.

The chain has TRBV30 and TRBJ1-5, with TRBD1 identical over 8 bases. This CDR3 is built from 13 residues. CDR1 and CDR2 (germline): GTSNPN, SVGIG (reference sequence). J was trimmed by 1 base and V by 5 bases; bases with no gene match: 1. CDR3 in DNA: TGTGCCTGGGGGGACAGGAGCAATCAGCCCCAGCATTTT. Translation gives CAWGDRSNQPQHF.

This clone occurred a few times. The chain recombines TRBV6-5 with TRBJ2-5, with unresolved D. V was trimmed by 4 bases and J by 4 bases, leaving 10 bases between them. The germline V gene has CDR1 MNHEY and CDR2 SVGAGI. The CDR3 is made up of 13 amino acids. The CDR3 protein is CASSSRTRETQYF. The CDR3 nucleotides read TGTGCCAGCAGTTCGCGGACGAGAGAGACCCAGTACTTC.

A few counts support this clone. V and J are TRBV27 and TRBJ1-2, with 7 bases fitting TRBD1. The junction had 6 bases not matched to a gene; V was cut back by 2 bases and J by 3 bases. The length of the CDR3 is 15 residues. Germline V gene sequence: CDR1 MNHEY, CDR2 SMNVEV (reference sequence). The CDR3 here is CASSLAGTDYYGYTF. CDR3 nucleotide sequence: TGTGCCAGCAGTTTAGCCGGGACAGACTACTATGGCTACACCTTC.

The table lists this clone with a few counts. The chain's CDR3 is CASSYYGAGAREKLFF. The CDR3 DNA sequence: TGTGCCAGCAGCTATTACGGTGCAGGGGCCCGTGAAAAACTGTTTTTT. The rearrangement joins TRBV5-6 to TRBJ1-4; the D gene is possibly TRBD1 (6 bases). Germline assignment: CDR1 SGHDT and CDR2 YYEEEE. The CDR3 totals 16 residues. V shed 3 bases and J shed 7 bases, with 19 bases lying between them.

Comment on this clone: Within the sample, other DNA sequences also encode this same CDR3. The chain joins TRBV15 to TRBJ2-5; D is unclear. Trimming stripped 0 bases from V and 4 bases from J, with 6 bases between. The germline gives CDR1 LNHNV, CDR2 YYDKDF (reference sequence). There are 13 residues in the CDR3. The CDR3 reads CATSRDRVETQYF. As DNA, the CDR3 is TGTGCCACCAGCAGAGATCGTGTAGAGACCCAGTACTTC. The full variable domain, with the rest looked up from reference TRBV15 and TRBJ2-5, is DAMVIQNPRYQVTQFGKPVTLSCSQTLNHNVMYWYQQKSSQAPKLLFHYYDKDFNNEADTPDNFQSRRPNTSFCFLDIRSPGLGDTAMYLCATSRDRVETQYFGPGTRLLVL.

This clone came up a few times. The chain couples TRBV9 to TRBJ2-5; D ambiguous. V gave up 2 bases and J gave up 2 bases, with 13 bases separating them. Per germline, CDR1 SGDLS and CDR2 YYNGEE. The CDR3 is made up of 15 amino acids. CDR3 protein: CASSVFSAIQETQYF. CDR3 nucleotides: TGTGCCAGCAGCGTTTTTTCCGCCATACAAGAGACCCAGTACTTC.

The V and J genes are TRBV7-2 and TRBJ2-5; 12 bases line up with TRBD2. There are 19 residues in the CDR3. With V trimmed by 7 bases and J by 5 bases, 20 bases remained unmatched. Germline assignment: CDR1 SGHTA and CDR2 FQGNSA. The CDR3 nucleotides read TGTGCCAGCATCCAGACCCGGACTAGCGGGAAAGTCTTTTCGGAGACCCAGTACTTC. Its translation: CASIQTRTSGKVFSETQYF. Full variable domain (missing parts from reference TRBV7-2 and TRBJ2-5): GAGVSQSPSNKVTEKGKDVELRCDPISGHTALYWYRQSLGQGLEFLIYFQGNSAPDKSGLPSDRFSAERTGGSVSTLTIQRTQQEDSAVYLCASIQTRTSGKVFSETQYFGPGTRLLVL.

The chain is built from TRBV2 and TRBJ2-1; perhaps TRBD2 as D (5 bases). This CDR3 has 15 amino acids. The V and J ends lost 7 bases and 4 bases respectively, with 17 bases between them. Germline assignment: CDR1 SNHLY and CDR2 FYNNEI. The CDR3 loop is CASIGGGGPYNEQFF. The CDR3, as DNA: TGTGCCAGCATAGGTGGCGGAGGCCCATACAATGAGCAGTTCTTC.

This clone was found a few times. V is TRBV30 and J is TRBJ1-2; D gene ambiguous. This CDR3 has 13 amino acids. Germline values: CDR1 GTSNPN, CDR2 SVGIG (reference sequence). Trimming removed 4 bases at V and 5 bases at J, with 14 bases between. The CDR3 nucleotides read TGTGCCTGGACCGGCGGGAGTCGATATGGCTACACCTTC. Translated: CAWTGGSRYGYTF.

J is TRBJ2-1 and V is TRBV6-5; D is unclear. Between the trimmed V and J ends, which lost 0 bases and 4 bases, there was a span of 10 bases. This CDR3 contains 15 residues. The V gene's germline CDR1 is MNHEY and CDR2 SVGAGI. CDR3: CASSYSPTQYNEQFF. In DNA, the CDR3 is TGTGCCAGCAGTTACTCACCGACCCAATACAATGAGCAGTTCTTC.

This clone was counted between two and nine times. The identical CDR3 is also encoded by other nucleotide sequences in the sample. V and J are TRBV7-9 and TRBJ1-6; D call uncertain. Trimming removed 5 bases at V and 5 bases at J, with 4 bases between. Germline V gene sequence: CDR1 SEHNR, CDR2 FQNEAQ (reference sequence). CDR3 size: 12 residues. The CDR3 sequence: CASSLNNSPLHF. For the CDR3, the DNA is TGTGCCAGCAGCCTAAATAATTCACCCCTCCACTTT.

The chain links TRBV5-1 to TRBJ2-3; 7 nucleotides line up with TRBD2. The junction had 3 bases not matched to a gene; V was cut back by 2 bases and J by 0 bases. CDR1 is SGHRS and CDR2 is YFSETQ in the germline V gene. CDR3 size: 15 residues. The CDR3 bases are TGCGCCAGCAGCTTCGCTAGCGGCAGCACAGATACGCAGTATTTT. It translates to CASSFASGSTDTQYF.

There are a few counts of this clone. Other DNA sequences from this sample encode an identical CDR3 as well. The V and J genes are TRBV6-5 and TRBJ2-7; 11 bases line up with TRBD2. CDR3 size: 15 residues. CDR1 is MNHEY, CDR2 SVGAGI, per germline. V trimming: 0 bases; J trimming: 3 bases; junction bases outside the gene matches: 1. The CDR3 protein is CASSYSGTSGYEQYF. DNA for the CDR3: TGTGCCAGCAGTTACTCTGGGACTAGCGGCTACGAGCAGTACTTC.

This clone has only a few counts. The chain joins TRBV2 to TRBJ1-6; a possible D gene is TRBD1 (6 bases). Per germline, CDR1 SNHLY and CDR2 FYNNEI. This CDR3 has 15 residues. V gave up 6 bases and J gave up 10 bases, with 19 bases separating them. CDR3 nucleotide sequence: TGTGCCAGCAGCCCGGTGAGGGGGGACGCGTCACCCCTCCACTTT. As protein: CASSPVRGDASPLHF.

This clone was seen a few times. The chain recombines TRBV27 with TRBJ1-1; no definite D call. Germline V lookup: CDR1 MNHEY, CDR2 SMNVEV (reference sequence). Trimming took off 0 bases at V and 5 bases at J, with 13 bases between the two ends. The CDR3 has 15 residues. CDR3 bases: TGTGCCAGCAGTTTATCGAAGTATGGGGATACTGAAGCTTTCTTT. The encoded protein is CASSLSKYGDTEAFF.

The chain links TRBV18 to TRBJ2-1; D is uncertain. This CDR3 region has 15 residues. Trimming removed 3 bases from V and 4 bases from J, with 13 bases in between. CDR1 is KGHSH and CDR2 is LQKENI in the germline V gene. The CDR3 DNA follows: TGTGCCAGCTCACCCGAGACTTATGAGTACAATGAGCAGTTCTTC. It specifies CASSPETYEYNEQFF.

The chain is built from TRBV5-1 and TRBJ2-5; D ambiguous. This CDR3 comprises 12 residues. Germline V lookup: CDR1 SGHRS, CDR2 YFSETQ. Trimming took 1 base from V and 4 from J, leaving 5 bases between them. This CDR3 is CASSLTRETQYF. Written as DNA, the CDR3 is TGCGCCAGCAGCTTGACGAGAGAGACCCAGTACTTC.

The rearrangement links TRBV7-9 to TRBJ2-3; 9 bases match TRBD2. V shed 4 bases, J shed 2 bases, and the junction held 16 bases outside the gene matches. The CDR3 loop spans 19 amino acids. Germline V gives CDR1 SEHNR, CDR2 FQNEAQ (reference sequence). DNA for the CDR3: TGTGCCAGCAGCTCCTCACGCCTAGCGGGGCCCTTGATCACAGATACGCAGTATTTT. Amino acid sequence: CASSSSRLAGPLITDTQYF.

V is TRBV5-1 and J is TRBJ2-3; TRBD1 agrees at 9 bases. This CDR3 contains 14 residues. Losses at the gene ends were 8 bases for V and 3 bases for J; bases not matched to a gene: 7. Per the germline V gene, CDR1 is SGHRS and CDR2 is YFSETQ. The CDR3 region has the DNA TGCGCCAGTTTTCCGGGACAGGGTACAGATACGCAGTATTTT. Protein sequence: CASFPGQGTDTQYF.

The J gene is TRBJ2-7, the V gene TRBV9; TRBD1 matches at 8 bases. This CDR3 is built from 15 residues. Germline trimming cut 3 bases from V and 1 base from J; bases unmatched to any gene: 6. From germline, CDR1 is SGDLS and CDR2 YYNGEE. The CDR3 sequence: CASSGTGSKSYEQYF. The CDR3 coding sequence is TGTGCCAGCAGCGGGACAGGGTCGAAGTCCTACGAGCAGTACTTC. The full variable domain, with the rest looked up from reference TRBV9 and TRBJ2-7, is DSGVTQTPKHLITATGQRVTLRCSPRSGDLSVYWYQQSLDQGLQFLIQYYNGEERAKGNILERFSAQQFPDLHSELNLSSLELGDSALYFCASSGTGSKSYEQYFGPGTRLTVT.